This T cell receptor beta chain was obtained from a study of identical twins. Study outcomes and limitations: There were fewer insertions in abundant cord blood beta clonotypes, but memory repertoires showed no such pattern. Cross-sectional statistics, not tracking of the same donors, supported the conclusions.

Turning to this clonotype: Its target is not known.

CDR1 MGHRA and CDR2 YSYEKL come from the germline V gene. The CDR3 consists of 13 residues. V lost 4 bases and J lost 9, with 14 bases in between. With template switching, a universal primer site was added, and the cDNA carried unique molecular identifiers. TCRdb analysed the 5' RACE reads with MiXCR anew, one entry per CDR3 protein. Among about 330,000 distinct CDR3 sequences listed, roughly 12% were seen once. The data also belong to a second study, concerning yellow fever vaccine responses in identical twins.

Sequencing input: CD8+ T cells sorted from blood. This chain links TRBV4-1 with TRBJ2-3, with D perhaps assigned TRBD1 or TRBD2 (5 bases each). This TCR was recovered from a woman aged 18-29 years in good health. The CDR3 coding sequence is TGCGCCAGCAGCCCTGAAACGTGGGACACGCAGTATTTT. This sequence encodes CASSPETWDTQYF.